This T cell receptor beta chain was recorded in a study of patients and donors after allogeneic stem cell transplantation. The CDR3 spans 15 residues. V gave up 3 bases and J gave up 0 bases, with 8 bases separating them. A single record per CDR3 protein comes from TCRdb applying MiXCR to the RT-PCR reads. The table has more than 150,000 distinct CDR3 sequences, approximately 24% seen once; the top ten hold 25% to 30%. This clonotype turned up a few times. The chain recombines TRBV12-3 or TRBV12-4 with TRBJ2-2; D uncertain. This clonotype was sampled from a human donor who was either an allogeneic HSCT recipient or a stem cell or donor lymphocyte infusion donor (not recorded which). It is not recorded whose cells these are; they may come from a transplant donor. Sequenced material: blood, either unsorted or a sorted T cell fraction (not recorded which). The CDR3 sequence: CASSLGSTNTGELFF. The CDR3 nucleotides are TGTGCCAGCAGTTTGGGCAGTACGAACACCGGGGAGCTGTTTTTT.